These 31 T cell receptor beta chains were all obtained from the same sample, sequenced in a study of cytomegalovirus exposure and HLA in healthy donors. 60 Vbeta and 13 Jbeta primers were used in PCR. Profiling relied on immunoSEQ multiplex PCR, and the TCRdb table lists in-frame clones only, not all of them. The sample has more than 150,000 clones; around 78% are singletons. Sequencing was carried out using PBMCs. The receptors shown here come from a woman in her 40s in good health and CMV-seropositive.

The chain couples TRBV7-2 to TRBJ1-3; D unresolved. Trimming cost V 4 bases and J 0 bases, with 7 bases left between them. The germline CDR1 and CDR2 sequences are SGHTA and FQGNSA. The CDR3 covers 14 residues. CDR3 coding DNA: TGTGCCAGCAGCTCAGTAAACTCTGGAAACACCATATATTTT. This gives the protein CASSSVNSGNTIYF.

This clone was observed a single time. The V gene is TRBV28, the J gene TRBJ2-2; maybe TRBD2 (6 bases). This CDR3 has 14 amino acids. Germline V CDR1 and CDR2: MDHEN, SYDVKM. The V end lost 5 bases, the J end lost 11 bases, and 18 bases lay between the germline ends. The CDR3, as DNA: TGTGCCAGCAGTACCGCCAGGGAGGCAACCGAGCTGTTTTTT. Protein product: CASSTAREATELFF.

The rearrangement links TRBV10-3 to TRBJ1-1, with TRBD1 identical over 7 bases. CDR3 size: 12 residues. The junction had 4 bases not matched to a gene; V was cut back by 5 bases and J by 7 bases. Germline V gives CDR1 ENHRY, CDR2 SYGVKD. The CDR3, as DNA: TGTGCCATCAGTCCGACAGGGCTTGAAGCTTTCTTT. As protein: CAISPTGLEAFF.

The genes are TRBV9 and TRBJ2-1; TRBD2 is a possible D gene (5 bases). Trimming removed 3 bases from V and 10 bases from J, with 23 bases in between. The CDR3 contains 16 residues. The germline gives CDR1 SGDLS, CDR2 YYNGEE. As DNA, the CDR3 is TGTGCCAGCAGCGCGGGAACGTCGGTCAGGATTGGAGAGCAGTTCTTC. This gives the protein CASSAGTSVRIGEQFF.

The chain is built from TRBV6-1 and TRBJ1-2; a weak D match, TRBD1 (5 bases). The CDR3 extends over 14 amino acids. V dropped 6 bases and J dropped 4 bases, with 15 bases sitting between them. Germline lookup yields CDR1 MNHNS and CDR2 SASEGT. DNA for the CDR3: TGTGCCAGCAGGGAGCAGGGATCCACCTATGGCTACACCTTC. It is translated as CASREQGSTYGYTF.

The genes are TRBV21-1 and TRBJ1-5. TRBV21-1 is assigned pseudogene status. The CDR3 runs to 15 residues. CDR3: CASSNGSFSNQPQHF. In nucleotides, the CDR3 is TGTGCCAGCAGCAACGGTAGCTTTAGCAATCAGCCCCAGCATTTT.

The chain has TRBV6-1 and TRBJ1-6; 8 nucleotides match TRBD1. Germline CDR1 and CDR2: MNHNS and SASEGT. The CDR3 is made up of 14 amino acids. V lost 7 bases and J lost 8; bases outside the gene matches: 7. CDR3 loop: CASTETGAYSPLHF. CDR3 sequence (DNA): TGTGCCAGCACTGAGACAGGGGCTTATTCACCCCTCCACTTT.

The chain links TRBV2 to TRBJ1-6; D is possibly TRBD1 (6 bases). CDR1 and CDR2 (germline): SNHLY, FYNNEI. Trimming pared 6 bases from V and 1 base from J, leaving 19 bases between. The length of the CDR3 is 18 residues. Here the CDR3 reads CASRSTGVTISYNSPLHF. The CDR3 nucleotides read TGTGCCAGCAGATCGACAGGAGTTACCATTTCCTATAATTCACCCCTCCACTTT.

The chain joins TRBV28 to TRBJ2-2; 7 bases line up with TRBD2. The CDR3 length is 14 residues. Germline loops: CDR1 MDHEN, CDR2 SYDVKM. V trimming: 6 bases; J trimming: 4 bases; junction bases outside the gene matches: 5. The CDR3 reads CASRSGVSTGELFF. The DNA for the CDR3 is TGTGCCAGCAGAAGCGGGGTGAGCACCGGGGAGCTGTTTTTT.

There are many counts of this clone. The V gene is TRBV5-4, the J gene TRBJ1-5; D gene unclear. This CDR3 comprises 13 residues. In germline, CDR1 is SGHNT, CDR2 YYREEE (reference sequence). V dropped 7 bases and J dropped 7 bases, with 15 bases sitting between them. Here the CDR3 reads CASALSPGQPQHF. The CDR3 DNA is TGTGCCAGCGCCTTATCCCCGGGGCAGCCCCAGCATTTT.

The genes are TRBV4-1 and TRBJ2-1, with D possibly matching TRBD1 (6 bases). The length of the CDR3 is 14 residues. V lost 3 bases and J 9 bases, leaving 15 bases between the germline ends. Looked up from germline, CDR1 is MGHRA and CDR2 is YSYEKL. CDR3 loop: CASSQETGWGEQFF. The CDR3 bases are TGCGCCAGCAGCCAGGAAACAGGGTGGGGTGAGCAGTTCTTC.

The chain recombines TRBV7-8 with TRBJ2-2; 7 positions match TRBD2. Germline lookup yields CDR1 SGHVS and CDR2 FQNEAQ. The CDR3 consists of 17 residues. Trimming cost V 5 bases and J 7 bases; bases outside gene matches: 16. The CDR3 sequence: CASSQDVAGGLGGELFF. CDR3 DNA: TGTGCCAGCAGCCAGGATGTAGCGGGCGGCCTGGGCGGGGAGCTGTTTTTT.

V is TRBV6-4 and J is TRBJ2-7, with D unclear. V was clipped by 6 bases and J by 5 bases, with 11 bases between them. The germline gives CDR1 MRHNA, CDR2 SNTAGT. The CDR3 has 12 residues. The CDR3 DNA reads as TGTGCCAGCAGCTTTAACATCGACGAGCAGTACTTC. This sequence encodes CASSFNIDEQYF.

V is TRBV15 and J is TRBJ2-7, with 7 bases lining up with TRBD1. The CDR3 is made up of 15 amino acids. V lost 0 bases to trimming and J lost 2 bases; unmatched junction nucleotides: 4. Germline assignment: CDR1 LNHNV and CDR2 YYDKDF (reference sequence). The CDR3 DNA sequence: TGTGCCACCAGCAGAGATTTACAGGGGACCTACGAGCAGTACTTC. The encoded protein is CATSRDLQGTYEQYF.

This clone was counted ten times or more. The chain links TRBV6-1 to TRBJ2-7; no reliable D call. Trimming cost V 7 bases and J 6 bases, with 19 bases left between them. Per germline, CDR1 MNHNS and CDR2 SASEGT. The CDR3 length is 14 residues. CDR3 in DNA: TGTGCCAGCACCTCGACGGTCAGCAGAGGCGAGCAGTACTTC. It specifies CASTSTVSRGEQYF.

The chain combines TRBV7-2 with TRBJ2-3; 9 bases line up with TRBD1. The CDR3 length is 16 residues. The germline V gene encodes CDR1 SGHTA and CDR2 FQGNSA. Trimming at V came to 3 bases and at J to 4 bases, leaving 8 bases not matched to a gene. The CDR3 DNA reads as TGTGCCAGCAGCTTGAATTGGGGACAGGGATCAGATACGCAGTATTTT. It codes for CASSLNWGQGSDTQYF.

The J gene is TRBJ1-2, the V gene TRBV18; the match to TRBD1 covers 11 bases. The CDR3 totals 21 residues. In germline, CDR1 is KGHSH, CDR2 LQKENI. The V and J ends lost 3 bases and 2 bases, in that order; junction bases with no gene match: 20. This CDR3 is CASSPLTGLSSGQGVNYGYTF. The CDR3 DNA reads TGTGCCAGCTCACCCCTCACGGGTTTGTCGTCGGGACAGGGGGTCAACTATGGCTACACCTTC.

The V gene is TRBV9, the J gene TRBJ1-2; a weak D match, TRBD1 (6 bases). V was trimmed by 4 bases and J by 2 bases, leaving 18 bases between them. Germline assignment: CDR1 SGDLS and CDR2 YYNGEE. This CDR3 region has 16 residues. Written as DNA, the CDR3 is TGTGCCAGCAGCTTAGACCCACAGGGACCAAACTATGGCTACACCTTC. Its protein product is CASSLDPQGPNYGYTF.

The chain has TRBV19 and TRBJ1-5; weak D call: TRBD1 (6 bases). Trimming left V 3 bases short and J 6 bases short, with 18 bases between. Germline-derived CDR1 and CDR2 are LNHDA and SQIVND (reference sequence). This CDR3 is built from 16 residues. CDR3 sequence reads: CASSIVRGSDTQPQHF. The CDR3 DNA sequence: TGTGCCAGTAGTATCGTCAGGGGATCCGACACTCAGCCCCAGCATTTT.

V and J are TRBV5-6 and TRBJ2-5; perhaps TRBD1 as D (6 bases). The CDR3 totals 14 residues. CDR1 is SGHDT, CDR2 YYEEEE, per germline. The V gene lost 3 bases and the J gene lost 3 bases, with 12 bases spanning the gap. CDR3 nucleotides: TGTGCCAGCAGCTACGGGGCAGGGGAAGAGACCCAGTACTTC. It is translated as CASSYGAGEETQYF.

J is TRBJ1-2 and V is TRBV7-2; TRBD1 matches 10 bases. The CDR3 extends over 17 amino acids. The junction had 12 bases not matched to a gene; V was cut back by 0 bases and J by 8 bases. Germline CDR1 reads SGHTA; CDR2 reads FQGNSA. CDR3 residues: CASSLAPGTDRGKGYTF. The CDR3 DNA follows: TGTGCCAGCAGCTTAGCCCCGGGGACGGACAGGGGGAAAGGCTACACCTTC.

This clone was observed once. The chain recombines TRBV27 with TRBJ2-7; 7 bases are a match to TRBD1. Per germline, CDR1 MNHEY and CDR2 SMNVEV (reference sequence). The CDR3 has 14 residues. CDR3 bases: TGTGCCAGCAGTTTTTCGGGCCGTGACAGGGCTCAATTTGTC. It yields the protein CASSFSGRDRAQFV.

The genes are TRBV19 and TRBJ2-5, with 7 positions matching TRBD2. This CDR3 is 14 amino acids long. Germline CDR1 and CDR2: LNHDA and SQIVND (reference sequence). V lost 10 bases and J lost 3; bases outside the gene matches: 11. In nucleotides, the CDR3 is TGTGCCACCCGCCGTACGGGGAGGGAAGAGACCCAGTACTTC. Amino acid sequence: CATRRTGREETQYF.

The chain couples TRBV5-4 to TRBJ1-6, with 9 nucleotides matching TRBD1. The CDR3 has 15 amino acids. The V and J ends lost 4 bases and 8 bases, in that order; junction bases with no gene match: 7. From germline, CDR1 is SGHNT and CDR2 YYREEE (reference sequence). This CDR3 is CASSPAGQGYSPLHF. CDR3 in DNA: TGTGCCAGCAGCCCGGCGGGACAGGGATATTCACCCCTCCACTTT.

This clone was counted between two and nine times. This rearrangement joins TRBV19 to TRBJ2-7; 7 bases align to TRBD2. This CDR3 contains 11 residues. CDR1 and CDR2 from the germline V gene are LNHDA and SQIVND (reference sequence). V lost 11 bases to trimming and J lost 4 bases; unmatched junction nucleotides: 5. The CDR3 region is CAAGTTYEQYF. Written as DNA, the CDR3 is TGTGCCGCCGGGACTACGTACGAGCAGTACTTC.

The genes are TRBV2 and TRBJ1-1; the D gene is possibly TRBD1 (5 bases). V dropped 3 bases and J dropped 0 bases, with 14 bases sitting between them. CDR1 and CDR2 from the germline V gene are SNHLY and FYNNEI. The CDR3 is 16 residues long. This CDR3 is CASSEGGFPMNTEAFF. The CDR3 DNA reads TGTGCCAGCAGTGAGGGGGGGTTCCCTATGAACACTGAAGCTTTCTTT.

The V gene is TRBV27, the J gene TRBJ2-5; a possible D gene is TRBD2 (6 bases). The DNA matches TRBJ2-7 better at its end, which makes the J call doubtful. CDR1 MNHEY and CDR2 SMNVEV come from the germline V gene (reference sequence). This CDR3 is 12 amino acids long. CDR3 in DNA: TGTGCCAGATACGGGGGACGATACGAGCAGTACTTC. Residues: CARYGGRYEQYF.

J is TRBJ2-4 and V is TRBV27, with 10 positions matching TRBD2. CDR1 and CDR2 (germline): MNHEY, SMNVEV (reference sequence). V gave up 1 base and J gave up 4 bases; unmatched junction bases: 4. The CDR3 runs to 16 residues. Here the CDR3 DNA reads TGTGCCAGCAGTTTATTGGCTAGCGGGGGAAAAAACATTCAGTACTTC. Translating it yields CASSLLASGGKNIQYF.

The chain joins TRBV29-1 to TRBJ1-1; D not certain. This CDR3 is built from 13 residues. Germline loops: CDR1 SQVTM, CDR2 ANQGSEA. The V end was cut by 3 bases, the J end by 10 bases, with 18 bases between. The CDR3 DNA reads TGCAGCGTTGAGTTTCGTTTTGTGGGAGGAGCTTTCTTT. Translating gives CSVEFRFVGGAFF. Filled out from reference TRBV29-1 and TRBJ1-1, the complete variable domain reads SAVISQKPSRDICQRGTSLTIQCQVDSQVTMMFWYRQQPGQSLTLIATANQGSEATYESGFVIDKFPISRPNLTFSTLTVSNMSPEDSSIYLCSVEFRFVGGAFFGQGTRLTVV.

The sample holds one count of this clone. The chain recombines TRBV4-1 with TRBJ2-4; D possibly corresponds to TRBD1 (5 bases). V was cut by 1 base and J by 8 bases, with 9 bases left in between. Germline V gives CDR1 MGHRA, CDR2 YSYEKL. The CDR3 runs to 13 residues. The DNA of the CDR3 is TGCGCCAGCAGCCAAGTAGGGGAATACATTCAGTACTTC. Amino acids: CASSQVGEYIQYF.

V and J are TRBV5-1 and TRBJ2-2; the match to TRBD1 covers 9 bases. With 3 bases clipped from V and 5 bases from J, the junction kept 5 bases outside the gene matches. The CDR3 totals 15 residues. The germline V gene encodes CDR1 SGHRS and CDR2 YFSETQ. The CDR3 spells CASSSGQGNTGELFF. The DNA of the CDR3 is TGCGCCAGCAGCTCGGGACAGGGAAATACCGGGGAGCTGTTTTTT.